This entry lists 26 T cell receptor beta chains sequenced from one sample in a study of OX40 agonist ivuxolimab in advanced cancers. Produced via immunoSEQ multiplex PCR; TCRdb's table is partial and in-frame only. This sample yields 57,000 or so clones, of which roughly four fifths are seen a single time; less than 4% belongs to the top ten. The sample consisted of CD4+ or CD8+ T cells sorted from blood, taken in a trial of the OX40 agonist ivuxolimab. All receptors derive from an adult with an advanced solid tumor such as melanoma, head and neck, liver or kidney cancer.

DNA for the CDR3: TGTGCCAGCACCCCGGGGGCGACAGGGCGGTGGGGCACTGAAGCTTTCTTT. Its protein is CASTPGATGRWGTEAFF. The chain combines TRBV28 with TRBJ1-1; TRBD1 aligns across 7 bases. The V gene end was trimmed by 7 bases and the J gene end by 4 bases; junction bases not matched to a gene: 18. The CDR3 is made up of 17 amino acids. CDR1 is MDHEN and CDR2 is SYDVKM in the germline V gene.

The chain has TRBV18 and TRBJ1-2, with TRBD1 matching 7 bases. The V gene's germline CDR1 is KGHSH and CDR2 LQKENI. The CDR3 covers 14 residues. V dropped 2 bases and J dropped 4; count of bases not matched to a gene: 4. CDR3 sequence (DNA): TGTGCCAGCTCACCAGGGGACAGCTTCTATGGCTACACCTTC. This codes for CASSPGDSFYGYTF.

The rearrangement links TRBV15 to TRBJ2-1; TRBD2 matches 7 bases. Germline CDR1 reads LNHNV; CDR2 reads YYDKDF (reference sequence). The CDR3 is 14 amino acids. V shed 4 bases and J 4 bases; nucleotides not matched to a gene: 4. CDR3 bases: TGTGCCACCAGCAAACCCGGGGGGTACAATGAGCAGTTCTTC. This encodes CATSKPGGYNEQFF.

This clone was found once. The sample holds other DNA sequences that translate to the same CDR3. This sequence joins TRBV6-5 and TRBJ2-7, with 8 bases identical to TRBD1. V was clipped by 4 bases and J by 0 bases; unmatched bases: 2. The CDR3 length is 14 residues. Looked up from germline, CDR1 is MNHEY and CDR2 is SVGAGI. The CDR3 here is CASSSGTGSYEQYF. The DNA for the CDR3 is TGTGCCAGCAGTTCCGGGACAGGCTCCTACGAGCAGTACTTC.

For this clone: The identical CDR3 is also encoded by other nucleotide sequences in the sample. CDR3 sequence: CASSPPGQGAYEQYF. DNA for the CDR3: TGTGCCAGCTCACCCCCAGGGCAGGGGGCCTACGAGCAGTACTTC. This chain joins TRBV18 and TRBJ2-7; the match to TRBD1 covers 7 bases. With 3 bases clipped from V and 2 bases from J, the junction kept 7 bases outside the gene matches. Germline-derived CDR1 and CDR2 are KGHSH and LQKENI. The CDR3 covers 15 residues.

The CDR3: CASSQTTSLVGEQYF. The DNA of the CDR3 is TGTGCCAGCAGTCAGACAACTAGCCTGGTAGGGGAGCAGTACTTC. This chain uses TRBV28 with TRBJ2-7; D might be TRBD2 (6 bases). The germline gives CDR1 MDHEN, CDR2 SYDVKM. CDR3 length: 15 residues. The V end lost 5 bases, the J end lost 7 bases, and 21 bases lay between the germline ends. Drawing the rest from reference TRBV28 and TRBJ2-7, the complete variable domain is DVKVTQSSRYLVKRTGEKVFLECVQDMDHENMFWYRQDPGLGLRLIYFSYDVKMKEKGDIPEGYSVSREKKERFSLILESASTNQTSMYLCASSQTTSLVGEQYFGPGTRLTVT.

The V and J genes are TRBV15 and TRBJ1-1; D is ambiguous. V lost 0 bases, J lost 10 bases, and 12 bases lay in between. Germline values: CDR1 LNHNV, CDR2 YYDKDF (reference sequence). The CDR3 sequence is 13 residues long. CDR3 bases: TGTGCCACCAGCAGAGATGTAAATAGGGCAGCTTTCTTT. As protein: CATSRDVNRAAFF.

CDR3 DNA sequence: TGTGCCAGCAGCGTAGAAGGGACAGGCGGGGGTATCGATACGCAGTATTTT. This encodes CASSVEGTGGGIDTQYF. The V call is TRBV9, the J call TRBJ2-3; perhaps TRBD1 as D (8 bases). Germline CDR1 SGDLS, CDR2 YYNGEE. V was clipped by 0 bases and J by 6 bases, with 20 bases between them. CDR3 length equals 17 residues.

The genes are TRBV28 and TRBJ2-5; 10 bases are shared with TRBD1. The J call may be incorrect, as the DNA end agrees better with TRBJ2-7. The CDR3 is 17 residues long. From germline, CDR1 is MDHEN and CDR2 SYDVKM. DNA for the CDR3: TGTGCCAGCAGTTCTGATGTGGGGACAGGGGCTACCTACGAGCAGTACTTC. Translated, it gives CASSSDVGTGATYEQYF.

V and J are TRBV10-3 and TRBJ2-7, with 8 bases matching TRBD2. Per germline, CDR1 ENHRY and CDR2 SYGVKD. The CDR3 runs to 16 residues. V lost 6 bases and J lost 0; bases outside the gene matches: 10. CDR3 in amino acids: CAIREGSGGVSYEQYF. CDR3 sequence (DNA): TGTGCCATCAGGGAGGGAAGCGGGGGCGTCTCCTACGAGCAGTACTTC.

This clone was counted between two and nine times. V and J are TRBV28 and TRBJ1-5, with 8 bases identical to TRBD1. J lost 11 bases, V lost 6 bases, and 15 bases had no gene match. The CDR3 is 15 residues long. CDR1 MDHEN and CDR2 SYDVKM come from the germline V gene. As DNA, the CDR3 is TGTGCCAGCAGCCCACGAGGGACAGGCAAGGAGTCCCAGCATTTT. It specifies CASSPRGTGKESQHF. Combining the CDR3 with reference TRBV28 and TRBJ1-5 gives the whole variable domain DVKVTQSSRYLVKRTGEKVFLECVQDMDHENMFWYRQDPGLGLRLIYFSYDVKMKEKGDIPEGYSVSREKKERFSLILESASTNQTSMYLCASSPRGTGKESQHFGDGTRLSIL.

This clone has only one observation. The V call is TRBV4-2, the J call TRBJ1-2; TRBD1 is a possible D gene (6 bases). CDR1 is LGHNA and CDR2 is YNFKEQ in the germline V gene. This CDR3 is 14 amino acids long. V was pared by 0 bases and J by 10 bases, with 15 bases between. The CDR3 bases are TGTGCCAGCAGCCAAGATAAACAGGGCGTCGCCTACACCTTC. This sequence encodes CASSQDKQGVAYTF.

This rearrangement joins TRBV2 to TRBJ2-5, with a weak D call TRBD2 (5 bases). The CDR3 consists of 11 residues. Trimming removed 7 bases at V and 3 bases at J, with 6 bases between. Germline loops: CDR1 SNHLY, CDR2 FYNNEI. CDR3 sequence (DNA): TGTGCCAGCATGCGGGAAGAGACCCAGTACTTC. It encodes CASMREETQYF.

This chain's CDR3 is CASSVQGESDTQYF. CDR3 nucleotide sequence: TGTGCCAGCAGCGTACAGGGGGAATCAGATACGCAGTATTTT. V gene TRBV9 combines with J gene TRBJ2-3; TRBD1 agrees at 7 bases. The ends lost 1 base at V and 4 bases at J; junction bases unmatched: 3. Germline V CDR1 and CDR2: SGDLS, YYNGEE. The CDR3 runs 14 residues.

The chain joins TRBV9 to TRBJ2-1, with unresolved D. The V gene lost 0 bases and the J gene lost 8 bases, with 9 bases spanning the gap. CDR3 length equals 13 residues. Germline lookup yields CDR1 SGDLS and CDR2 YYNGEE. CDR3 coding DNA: TGTGCCAGCAGCGTAGGCGCGAGCGATGAGCAGTTCTTC. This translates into CASSVGASDEQFF.

CDR3 sequence reads: CASSRTGRDDGYTF. CDR3 DNA sequence: TGTGCCAGCAGCCGGACAGGGAGGGATGATGGCTACACCTTC. The chain couples TRBV2 to TRBJ1-2; 8 bases line up with TRBD1. CDR1 is SNHLY and CDR2 is FYNNEI in the germline V gene. This CDR3 has 14 residues. The V segment lost 6 bases and the J segment 6 bases; nucleotides outside the gene matches: 9. The entire variable domain, with the rest obtained from reference TRBV2 and TRBJ1-2, is as follows: EPEVTQTPSHQVTQMGQEVILRCVPISNHLYFYWYRQILGQKVEFLVSFYNNEISEKSEIFDDQFSVERPDGSNFTLKIRSTKLEDSAMYFCASSRTGRDDGYTFGSGTRLTVV.

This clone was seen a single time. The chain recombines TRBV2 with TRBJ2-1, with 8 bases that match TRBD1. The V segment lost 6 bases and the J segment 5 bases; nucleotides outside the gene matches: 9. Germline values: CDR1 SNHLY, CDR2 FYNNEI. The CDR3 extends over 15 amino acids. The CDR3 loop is CASRVQGARNNEQFF. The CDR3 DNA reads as TGTGCCAGCAGGGTCCAGGGGGCGCGTAACAATGAGCAGTTCTTC.

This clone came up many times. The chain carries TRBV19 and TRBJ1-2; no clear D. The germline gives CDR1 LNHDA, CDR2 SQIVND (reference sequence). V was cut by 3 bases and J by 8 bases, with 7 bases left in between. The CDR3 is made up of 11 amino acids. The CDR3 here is CASSIRQGYTF. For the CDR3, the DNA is TGTGCCAGTAGTATCCGTCAAGGCTACACCTTC.

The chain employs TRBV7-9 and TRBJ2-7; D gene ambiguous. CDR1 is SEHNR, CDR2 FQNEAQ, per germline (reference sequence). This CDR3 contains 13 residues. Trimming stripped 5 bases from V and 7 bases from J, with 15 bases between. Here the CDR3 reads CASSPPRSYEQYF. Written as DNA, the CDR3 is TGTGCCAGCAGCCCCCCTCGTTCGTATGAGCAGTACTTC.

The CDR3 reads CSVYGKIGANPYEQYF. In DNA, the CDR3 is TGCAGCGTTTACGGGAAAATCGGGGCAAACCCCTACGAGCAGTACTTC. The J gene is TRBJ2-7, the V gene TRBV29-1; D could derive from TRBD1 or TRBD2 (5 bases each). Germline values: CDR1 SQVTM, CDR2 ANQGSEA. With 5 bases removed from V and 2 bases from J, the gap between germline ends came to 22 bases. This CDR3 is built from 16 residues.

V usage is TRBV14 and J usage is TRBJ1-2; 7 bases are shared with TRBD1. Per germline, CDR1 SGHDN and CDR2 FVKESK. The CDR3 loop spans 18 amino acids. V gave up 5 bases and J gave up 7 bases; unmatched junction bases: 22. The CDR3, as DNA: TGTGCCAGCAGCGCCACCCGACAGGGACTACTGTTTGTTCCTGGCTACACCTTC. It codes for CASSATRQGLLFVPGYTF. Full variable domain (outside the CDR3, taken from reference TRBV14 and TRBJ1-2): EAGVTQFPSHSVIEKGQTVTLRCDPISGHDNLYWYRRVMGKEIKFLLHFVKESKQDESGMPNNRFLAERTGGTYSTLKVQPAELEDSGVYFCASSATRQGLLFVPGYTFGSGTRLTVV.

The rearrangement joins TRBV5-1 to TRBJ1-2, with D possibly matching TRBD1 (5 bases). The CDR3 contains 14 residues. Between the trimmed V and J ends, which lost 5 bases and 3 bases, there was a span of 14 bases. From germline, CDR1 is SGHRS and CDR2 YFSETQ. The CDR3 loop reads CASSWIGADYGYTF. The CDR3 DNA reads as TGCGCCAGCAGTTGGATTGGGGCGGACTATGGCTACACCTTC.

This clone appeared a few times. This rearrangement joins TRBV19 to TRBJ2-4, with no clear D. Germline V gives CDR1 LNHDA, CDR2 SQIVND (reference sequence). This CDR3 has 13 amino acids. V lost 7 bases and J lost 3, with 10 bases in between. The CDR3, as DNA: TGTGCCAGTATGGAGACGGACAAAAACATTCAGTACTTC. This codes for CASMETDKNIQYF.

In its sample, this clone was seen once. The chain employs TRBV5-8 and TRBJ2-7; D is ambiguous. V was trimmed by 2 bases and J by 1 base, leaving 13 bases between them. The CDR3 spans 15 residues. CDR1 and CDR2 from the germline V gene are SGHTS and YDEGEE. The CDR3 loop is CASSLGYGLSYEQYF. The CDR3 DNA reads TGTGCCAGCAGCTTAGGTTATGGGTTATCCTACGAGCAGTACTTC.

The DNA of the CDR3 is TGTGCCAGCAGCGTAGCAGGGTCTCATGCAAACACCATATATTTT. Its translation: CASSVAGSHANTIYF. The rearrangement joins TRBV9 to TRBJ1-3; possibly TRBD1 for D (5 bases). V lost 0 bases and J 6 bases, leaving 13 bases between the germline ends. The V gene's germline CDR1 is SGDLS and CDR2 YYNGEE. The CDR3 totals 15 residues.

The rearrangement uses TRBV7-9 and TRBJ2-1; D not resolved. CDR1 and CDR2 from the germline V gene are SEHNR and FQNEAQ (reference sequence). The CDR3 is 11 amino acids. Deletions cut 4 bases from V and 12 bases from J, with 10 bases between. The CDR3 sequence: CASSSGRRQFF. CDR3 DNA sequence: TGTGCCAGCAGCTCCGGGCGTAGGCAGTTCTTC. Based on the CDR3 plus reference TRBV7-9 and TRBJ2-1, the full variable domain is DTGVSQNPRHKITKRGQNVTFRCDPISEHNRLYWYRQTLGQGPEFLTYFQNEAQLEKSRLLSDRFSAERPKGSFSTLEIQRTEQGDSAMYLCASSSGRRQFFGPGTRLTVL.